This T cell receptor (beta chain) stems from a study of shared clonotypes between healthy human individuals. Study-wide background: CD4 naive and CD4 memory each took three plates per donor, while CD8 naive took two and CD8 memory one.

The assay was immunoSEQ multiplex PCR, and TCRdb's table has in-frame clones only and misses some. The sample lists around 2,000,000 clones; 85% to 95% were seen once. About this clone: Its antigen is undetermined.

Losses at the gene ends were 6 bases for V and 0 bases for J; bases not matched to a gene: 3. From germline, CDR1 is MNHEY and CDR2 SVGAGI. This CDR3 comprises 15 residues. Study-wide results and caveats: Tissues were not sampled, only blood, and their repertoires likely differ.

This clonotype was sampled from a man between 18 and 35 years old in good health. V and J are TRBV6-5 and TRBJ2-1; 9 bases agree with TRBD2. Material for sequencing was naive CD4+ T cells sorted from blood. Subset described: CD45RA+ positively selected. The CDR3 DNA sequence: TGTGCCAGCAGAGCGGGGGGTAGCTCCTACAATGAGCAGTTCTTC. Its translation is CASRAGGSSYNEQFF.